One TCR beta chain is described in this entry. The antigen is not known. This specimen comes from a study of Graves' ophthalmopathy and Graves' hyperthyroidism. Study background: Peripheral blood sampling preceded any treatment and occurred at initial diagnosis. Study results and caveats: Sensitivity of about 90% and specificity of around 80% were achieved when a 13-signature model separated ophthalmopathy from stable hyperthyroidism.

The V and J ends lost 0 bases and 6 bases respectively, with 15 bases between them. This CDR3 is built from 15 residues. Looked up from germline, CDR1 is SGHRS and CDR2 is YFSETQ. Ophthalmopathy donors were characterized by moderate-to-severe activity, CAS of at least 3, NOSPECS of at least 4, and duration under 3 months. Uncontrolled infections, other autoimmune diseases, pregnancy or lactation barred patients from enrollment. Amplification from RNA transcripts yielded the TCR beta CDR3 regions. First-round RT-PCR with HTBI primers preceded a second-round multiplex PCR. TCRdb fed the multiplex PCR reads into MiXCR, producing one record per CDR3 protein. This table has some 390,000 distinct CDR3 sequences, around 18% appearing once.

The sequenced sample consisted of peripheral blood. This clonotype was sampled from a woman under 30 with Graves' ophthalmopathy. This chain connects TRBV5-1 to TRBJ1-1, with D possibly matching TRBD1 (5 bases). The DNA of the CDR3 is TGCGCCAGCAGCTTGGAGCAGGGTGTTAGGGCTGAAGCTTTCTTT. This gives the protein CASSLEQGVRAEAFF.